Listed below are T cell receptor beta chains from one sample, sequenced in a study of early stage breast cancer tumors. This table comes from immunoSEQ multiplex PCR, and its TCRdb copy is limited to in-frame clones, with some not included. The sample lists 30,000 to 40,000 clones, about 68% occurring once. The sequenced sample consisted of blood. These receptor sequences come from a person aged 55 to 69 with breast cancer. Both conserved end residues are part of each CDR3. D genes are given only for firm matches. Clone size is shown for a subset of rows, as once, few, many or a class of expanded clone.

j_gene | v_gene | abundance | d_gene | CDR3nt | CDR3aa
TRBJ2-6 | TRBV28 | . | . | TGTGCCAGCAGTTTTTCAGGGTTTGGGGCCAACGTCCTGACTTTC | CASSFSGFGANVLTF
TRBJ2-3 | TRBV19 | . | . | TGTGCCAGAAGCGGTCCGGCGGTGGCCCAGGATACGCAGTATTTT | CARSGPAVAQDTQYF
TRBJ1-2 | TRBV19 | few | . | TGTGCCAGTAGTACAACAGGATTCTATGGCTACACCTTC | CASSTTGFYGYTF
TRBJ2-3 | TRBV28 | . | . | TGTGCCAGCAGTCCCGTTAGAGGGGGGGGCACAGATACGCAGTATTTT | CASSPVRGGGTDTQYF
TRBJ2-1 | TRBV6-4 | . | TRBD2 | TGTGCCAGCAGTGCGGGACTAGCTGTATACAATGAGCAGTTCTTC | CASSAGLAVYNEQFF
TRBJ2-2 | TRBV9 | . | TRBD2 | TGTGCCAGCAGCGATCCCCCGGGACTAGCGGGGGCCGGGGAGCTGTTTTTT | CASSDPPGLAGAGELFF
TRBJ2-2 | TRBV28 | . | TRBD1 | TGTGCCAGCACTCGGACAGGGGGCACCGGGGAGCTGTTTTTT | CASTRTGGTGELFF
TRBJ2-2 | TRBV7-9 | . | . | TGTGCCAGCAGCCCCCCCACGGGAGAGACCGGGGAGCTGTTTTTT | CASSPPTGETGELFF
TRBJ1-5 | TRBV6-1 | . | . | TGTGCCAGCAGTGAAGCGCGAGGGGCCGACAATCAGCCCCAGCATTTT | CASSEARGADNQPQHF
TRBJ2-2 | TRBV7-9 | few | . | TGTGCCAGCAGCTTGAACGCCGCCGGGGAGCTGTTTTTT | CASSLNAAGELFF
TRBJ2-7 | TRBV28 | . | . | TGTGCCAGCAGTTTATATTCCTACGAGCAGTACTTC | CASSLYSYEQYF
TRBJ2-7 | TRBV2 | . | TRBD1 | TGTGCCAGCAGGAGGGGACAGGGTGCGTACGAGCAGTACTTC | CASRRGQGAYEQYF
TRBJ2-1 | TRBV29-1 | . | TRBD2 | TGCAGCGTGAGCCAAACTAGCGGGAGGTTCAATGAGCAGTTCTTC | CSVSQTSGRFNEQFF
TRBJ2-5 | TRBV7-9 | . | . | TGTGCCAGCAGCTTAGGGCTGGTTAGGGAGACCCAGTACTTC | CASSLGLVRETQYF
TRBJ1-2 | TRBV5-1 | once | . | TGCGCCAGCAGCAACCCCGGACGGACTAGCTATGGCTACACCTTC | CASSNPGRTSYGYTF
TRBJ2-1 | TRBV19 | . | TRBD1 | TGTGCCGGACAGTTGAGGGACAGTGTGAGTGAGCAGTTCTTC | CAGQLRDSVSEQFF
TRBJ2-7 | TRBV28 | . | . | TGTGCCAGCAGTCTAACTACCTACGAGCAGTACTTC | CASSLTTYEQYF
TRBJ2-5 | TRBV10-1 | . | . | TGCGCCAGCAGTGAGTCGAGGGCCGGCGGGACCCAGTACTTC | CASSESRAGGTQYF
TRBJ2-5 | TRBV9 | . | . | TGTGCCAGCAGCGTAGCGGGGGCAAGTCGCCAAGAGACCCAGTACTTC | CASSVAGASRQETQYF
TRBJ1-1 | TRBV7-9 | . | . | TGTGCCAGCAGCTTAAGTGGGACTGAAGCTTTCTTT | CASSLSGTEAFF
TRBJ2-1 | TRBV6-1 | . | . | TGTGCCAGCAGTGCTCGAGGGGGGTTCTACAATGAGCAGTTCTTC | CASSARGGFYNEQFF
TRBJ1-2 | TRBV11-1 | once | . | TGTGCCAGCAGCTTTAACAGAGACCCGAACTATGGCTACACCTTC | CASSFNRDPNYGYTF
TRBJ2-6 | TRBV28 | few | . | TGTGCCAGCAGCGTACGTGGGGGTAGGCGGGCCAACGTCCTGACTTTC | CASSVRGGRRANVLTF
TRBJ2-4 | TRBV12-5 | . | . | TGTGCTAGTGGTTTGACAGACATTCAGTACTTC | CASGLTDIQYF
TRBJ1-2 | TRBV28 | . | TRBD1 | TGTGCCAGCAGGACAGGGGGCGACTATGGCTACACCTTC | CASRTGGDYGYTF
TRBJ1-1 | TRBV18 | . | . | TGTGCCAGCTCACCAAGGCAGGGAGGAGGCACTGAAGCTTTCTTT | CASSPRQGGGTEAFF
TRBJ2-1 | TRBV5-4 | . | . | TGTGCCAGCAGCTTGGGACCGACGAGGGGGGAGCAGTTCTTC | CASSLGPTRGEQFF
TRBJ1-2 | TRBV7-6 | . | . | TGTGCCAGCAGCTTAACGGCGTACTATGGCTACACCTTC | CASSLTAYYGYTF
TRBJ1-4 | TRBV9 | . | . | TGTGCCAGCAGCCCCCACACCTCAACTAATGAAAAACTGTTTTTT | CASSPHTSTNEKLFF
TRBJ1-1 | TRBV27 | . | . | TGTGCCAGCCGTCGCACCGGGGGCACTGAAGCTTTCTTT | CASRRTGGTEAFF
TRBJ2-3 | TRBV7-9 | . | . | TGTGCCAGCAGCCCCCAACCGGGACCCAGAGATACGCAGTATTTT | CASSPQPGPRDTQYF
TRBJ1-1 | TRBV6-6 | . | . | TGTGCCAGCAGTTACCGGGACCGAATGAACACTGAAGCTTTCTTT | CASSYRDRMNTEAFF
TRBJ2-2 | TRBV5-1 | . | . | TGCGCCAGCCTAGCCGGGGGAATAGGTACCGGGGAGCTGTTTTTT | CASLAGGIGTGELFF
TRBJ2-1 | TRBV11-3 | . | TRBD2 | TGTGCCAGCAGTCAAAGCGGGGCTTTCTACAATGAGCAGTTCTTC | CASSQSGAFYNEQFF
TRBJ2-1 | TRBV7-9 | . | . | TGTGCCAGCAGCTATAGCGGTAGTCCAGGGGAGCAGTTCTTC | CASSYSGSPGEQFF
TRBJ2-3 | TRBV6-1 | . | . | TGTGCCAGCTCACGAGGGGGGGAGGGCACAGATACGCAGTATTTT | CASSRGGEGTDTQYF
TRBJ1-1 | TRBV11-2 | . | . | TGTGCCAGCAGCCCCCCATCGATAGCTGAAGCTTTCTTT | CASSPPSIAEAFF
TRBJ2-5 | TRBV5-5 | . | . | TGTGCCAGCAGCTTGCGCAGGGCCCAAGAGACCCAGTACTTC | CASSLRRAQETQYF
TRBJ2-1 | TRBV7-8 | . | TRBD2 | TGTGCCAGCAGCCCCCTTGGGCTAGCGGGAACTGAGCAGTTCTTC | CASSPLGLAGTEQFF
TRBJ1-2 | TRBV5-1 | once | . | TGCGCCAGCAGCCCGGGTGGGTCGGGGTATGGCTACACCTTC | CASSPGGSGYGYTF
TRBJ2-3 | TRBV4-1 | few | TRBD1 | TGCGCCAGCAGTCGGGACAGGCTAAGCGCAGATACGCAGTATTTT | CASSRDRLSADTQYF
TRBJ2-7 | TRBV29-1 | . | TRBD1 | TGCAGCGTAATTTGGGGGGACAGGGGGGATTACGAGCAGTACTTC | CSVIWGDRGDYEQYF